The entry below describes one T cell receptor beta chain. What it binds is not known. The data derive from a study of cytomegalovirus exposure and HLA in healthy donors. Between the trimmed V and J ends, which lost 1 base and 7 bases, there was a span of 16 bases. CDR1 and CDR2 from the germline V gene are LGHNA and YNFKEQ. The CDR3 sequence is 15 residues long. The PCR ran on 60 Vbeta and 13 Jbeta primers. Some clones are missing from TCRdb's copy, which holds only in-frame ones; the method was immunoSEQ multiplex PCR. The table shows 95,000 to 150,000 clones, with around 66% occurring only once. Broader study findings: An analysis done earlier found most TCR beta V segments productive about 87% or about 30% of the time. In a later analysis, TCR beta V- and J-gene trimming was associated with a missense DCLRE1C variant.

V gene TRBV4-2 combines with J gene TRBJ1-2; TRBD1 is a possible D gene (6 bases). The sequencing input was PBMCs. The clonotype originates from a man aged 18 to 30 in good health and CMV-seronegative. The CDR3, as DNA: TGTGCCAGCAGCCAAGTACCTAAGGGGGGGGCTGGCTACACCTTC. Translation: CASSQVPKGGAGYTF.